These 11 T cell receptor beta chains were sequenced from one sample in a study of blood T cell repertoires in COVID-19. The table came from immunoSEQ multiplex PCR; TCRdb's copy has only in-frame clones and leaves some out. In the table there are 100,000 to 150,000 clones, 70% to 80% of which are singletons. Sequencing was performed on peripheral blood. The receptors come from a man aged 35-49 years with active or convalescent COVID-19.

CDR3 coding DNA: TGTGCCAGCTCCCCGTGGAGTGCCAACTATGGCTACACCTTC. It yields the protein CASSPWSANYGYTF. V and J are TRBV11-1 and TRBJ1-2; no definite D call. The V end lost 8 bases, the J end lost 2 bases, and 15 bases lay between the germline ends. The length of the CDR3 is 14 residues. Per germline, CDR1 SGHAT and CDR2 FQDESV (reference sequence).

J is TRBJ1-1 and V is TRBV7-2; the D gene is possibly TRBD1 (6 bases). The CDR3 contains 15 residues. Trimming shortened V by 5 bases and J by 1 base, and 14 bases separated the two germline ends. Per the germline V gene, CDR1 is SGHTA and CDR2 is FQGNSA. In nucleotides, the CDR3 is TGTGCCAGCAGCCCTACCCTACAGGGGAACACTGAAGCTTTCTTT. Encoded protein: CASSPTLQGNTEAFF.

The chain couples TRBV3-1 (or the pseudogene TRBV3-2) to TRBJ1-2, with D possibly matching TRBD1 (5 bases). Germline V gene lookup returns CDR1 LGHDT and CDR2 YNNKEL (reference sequence). V was shortened by 0 bases and J by 7 bases, with 6 bases between the two germline ends. The CDR3 loop spans 12 amino acids. The CDR3 loop is CASSQEGGGYTF. Written as DNA, the CDR3 is TGTGCCAGCAGCCAAGAGGGGGGTGGCTACACCTTC.

The rearrangement links TRBV5-1 to TRBJ1-2; 8 nucleotides align to TRBD1. The CDR3 has 16 residues. Germline values: CDR1 SGHRS, CDR2 YFSETQ. V lost 4 bases and J lost 8; bases outside the gene matches: 16. The CDR3 loop is CASSQASPGQGGGYTF. Here the CDR3 DNA reads TGCGCCAGCAGCCAAGCGTCGCCCGGACAGGGCGGGGGCTACACCTTC.

The chain links TRBV12-3 or TRBV12-4 to TRBJ1-6; D is unclear. This CDR3 is built from 13 residues. The V and J ends lost 6 bases and 7 bases respectively, with 10 bases between them. The CDR3 protein is CASRGRENSPLHF. The CDR3, as DNA: TGTGCCAGCAGGGGTCGGGAGAATTCACCCCTCCACTTT.

The V and J genes are TRBV24-1 and TRBJ1-5, with D maybe TRBD1 (6 bases). CDR1 KGHDR and CDR2 SFDVKD come from the germline V gene. With 6 bases removed from V and 8 bases from J, the gap between germline ends came to 10 bases. The CDR3 covers 12 residues. The CDR3 loop reads CATSKTGKPQHF. The DNA of the CDR3 is TGTGCCACCAGTAAAACAGGGAAGCCCCAGCATTTT.

The rearrangement uses TRBV30 and TRBJ1-3; 11 nucleotides line up with TRBD1. The germline V gene has CDR1 GTSNPN and CDR2 SVGIG (reference sequence). This CDR3 is built from 16 residues. V shed 6 bases and J 0 bases; nucleotides not matched to a gene: 7. The CDR3 nucleotides read TGTGCCTGCGGACAGGGGGCCCTCTTCTCTGGAAACACCATATATTTT. It codes for CACGQGALFSGNTIYF. The full variable domain, its missing parts supplied by reference TRBV30 and TRBJ1-3, is SQTIHQWPATLVQPVGSPLSLECTVEGTSNPNLYWYRQAAGRGLQLLFYSVGIGQISSEVPQNLSASRPQDRQFILSSKKLLLSDSGFYLCACGQGALFSGNTIYFGEGSWLTVV.

The J gene is TRBJ1-6, the V gene TRBV5-8; D is possibly TRBD1 (6 bases). The germline V gene encodes CDR1 SGHTS and CDR2 YDEGEE. V lost 3 bases and J 9 bases, leaving 13 bases between the germline ends. The CDR3 spans 14 residues. The CDR3 protein is CASSSQGYGSPLHF. For the CDR3, the DNA is TGTGCCAGCAGCTCACAGGGTTATGGTTCACCCCTCCACTTT.

The chain combines TRBV18 with TRBJ2-2, with 12 nucleotides matching TRBD2. Trimming took 1 base from V and 7 from J; bases not matched to a gene: 4. This CDR3 is built from 16 residues. CDR1 KGHSH and CDR2 LQKENI come from the germline V gene. DNA for the CDR3: TGTGCCAGCTCACCACGGACTAGCGGGAAACTCGGGGAGCTGTTTTTT. Translated: CASSPRTSGKLGELFF. Variable domain in full (rest from reference TRBV18 and TRBJ2-2): NAGVMQNPRHLVRRRGQEARLRCSPMKGHSHVYWYRQLPEEGLKFMVYLQKENIIDESGMPKERFSAEFPKEGPSILRIQQVVRGDSAAYFCASSPRTSGKLGELFFGEGSRLTVL.

The chain has TRBV27 and TRBJ1-2, with 9 bases identical to TRBD1. Trimming took 8 bases from V and 4 from J; bases not matched to a gene: 8. The CDR3 is made up of 14 amino acids. From germline, CDR1 is MNHEY and CDR2 SMNVEV (reference sequence). CDR3 protein: CASAGTGRGYGYTF. In DNA, the CDR3 is TGTGCCAGCGCGGGGACAGGGAGGGGCTATGGCTACACCTTC.

This clone was seen repeatedly, ten times or more. The chain combines TRBV11-2 with TRBJ2-7; D gene unclear. The CDR3 spans 11 residues. The ends were cut back, 4 bases at V and 4 bases at J, with 5 bases in the middle. The germline CDR1 and CDR2 sequences are SGHAT and FQNNGV. For the CDR3, the DNA is TGTGCCAGCAGCTCCAAATACGAGCAGTACTTC. It codes for CASSSKYEQYF. Full variable domain (outside the CDR3, taken from reference TRBV11-2 and TRBJ2-7): EAGVAQSPRYKIIEKRQSVAFWCNPISGHATLYWYQQILGQGPKLLIQFQNNGVVDDSQLPKDRFSAERLKGVDSTLKIQPAKLEDSAVYLCASSSKYEQYFGPGTRLTVT.